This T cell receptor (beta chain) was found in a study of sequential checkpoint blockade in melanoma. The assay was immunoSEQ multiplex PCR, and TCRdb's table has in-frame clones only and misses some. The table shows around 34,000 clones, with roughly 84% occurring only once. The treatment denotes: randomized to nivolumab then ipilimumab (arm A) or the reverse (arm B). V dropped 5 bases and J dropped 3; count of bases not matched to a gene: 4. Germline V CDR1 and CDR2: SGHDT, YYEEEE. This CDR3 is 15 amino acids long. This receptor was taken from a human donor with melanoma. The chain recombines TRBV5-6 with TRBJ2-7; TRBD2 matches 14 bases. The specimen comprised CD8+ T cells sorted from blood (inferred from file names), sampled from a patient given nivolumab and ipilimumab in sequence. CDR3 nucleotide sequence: TGTGCCAGCAGTAGACTAGCGGGGGGGGTCTACGAGCAGTACTTC. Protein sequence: CASSRLAGGVYEQYF.